These 25 T cell receptor beta chains originate from one sample sequenced in a study of T cell responses to AZD1222 COVID-19 vaccine. Clones were sequenced by immunoSEQ multiplex PCR, and TCRdb holds only the in-frame ones, with some missing. This table has fewer than 95,000 clones, around 90% appearing once. The source was peripheral blood, collected 28 days after the second AZD1222 dose. All receptors derive from an adult who received the AZD1222 COVID-19 vaccine.

The V call is TRBV27, the J call TRBJ2-1, with TRBD2 identical over 11 bases. J lost 6 bases, V lost 8 bases, and 9 bases had no gene match. The CDR3 spans 15 residues. In germline, CDR1 is MNHEY, CDR2 SMNVEV (reference sequence). The DNA for the CDR3 is TGTGCCAGCGGAAGACCGGGACTAGCGGCCAATGAGCAGTTCTTC. It is translated as CASGRPGLAANEQFF.

The chain employs TRBV3-1 (or the pseudogene TRBV3-2) and TRBJ2-7, with D tentatively TRBD1 (6 bases). Germline-derived CDR1 and CDR2 are LGHDT and YNNKEL (reference sequence). V was pared by 4 bases and J by 2 bases, with 12 bases between. This CDR3 contains 14 residues. The CDR3 here is CASSPAQGTYEQYF. In nucleotides, the CDR3 is TGTGCCAGCAGCCCTGCTCAGGGGACCTACGAGCAGTACTTC.

This clone was observed a handful of times. The rearrangement joins TRBV5-8 to TRBJ1-3; D is ambiguous. The germline gives CDR1 SGHTS, CDR2 YDEGEE. The CDR3 covers 16 residues. V lost 1 base and J 0 bases, leaving 11 bases between the germline ends. This CDR3 is CASSLTGRSSGNTIYF. The CDR3 nucleotides read TGTGCCAGCAGCTTGACTGGGAGAAGCTCTGGAAACACCATATATTTT.

The V call is TRBV6-1, the J call TRBJ2-3; maybe TRBD2 (6 bases). The CDR3 extends over 16 amino acids. The germline gives CDR1 MNHNS, CDR2 SASEGT. Trimming left V 4 bases short and J 5 bases short, with 19 bases between. The CDR3 sequence: CASSGFGLGSGDTQYF. CDR3 DNA sequence: TGTGCCAGCAGTGGCTTTGGGTTGGGTAGCGGAGATACGCAGTATTTT.

The J gene is TRBJ2-2, the V gene TRBV6-5; D is ambiguous. There are 13 residues in the CDR3. Germline assignment: CDR1 MNHEY and CDR2 SVGAGI. Deletions cut 3 bases from V and 5 bases from J, with 7 bases between. CDR3 nucleotide sequence: TGTGCCAGCAGTTATACGCGTACCGGGGAGCTGTTTTTT. Its translation is CASSYTRTGELFF.

This rearrangement joins TRBV6-2 or TRBV6-3 to TRBJ2-3; 11 bases align to TRBD2. In germline, CDR1 is MNHEY, CDR2 SVGEGT. V was clipped by 0 bases and J by 4 bases; unmatched bases: 3. The CDR3 contains 16 residues. CDR3 coding DNA: TGTGCCAGCAGTTACTCAACTAGCGGGAGTCCAGATACGCAGTATTTT. Translation: CASSYSTSGSPDTQYF.

The J gene is TRBJ2-2, the V gene TRBV6-6; 9 bases line up with TRBD2. The V gene's germline CDR1 is MNHNY and CDR2 SVGAGI (reference sequence). CDR3 length equals 15 residues. With 7 bases clipped from V and 4 bases from J, the junction kept 7 bases outside the gene matches. The CDR3 protein is CASTALLAGTGELFF. The CDR3 DNA reads as TGTGCCAGCACCGCCTTACTAGCGGGCACCGGGGAGCTGTTTTTT.

The count of this clone is one. This chain joins TRBV28 and TRBJ2-7, with 7 nucleotides matching TRBD2. The CDR3 covers 13 residues. The V segment lost 6 bases and the J segment 0 bases; nucleotides outside the gene matches: 2. CDR1 and CDR2 from the germline V gene are MDHEN and SYDVKM. The CDR3: CASSGGSSYEQYF. The CDR3, as DNA: TGTGCCAGCAGCGGGGGGAGCTCCTACGAGCAGTACTTC.

The CDR3 region is CASHDPGELFF. CDR3 nucleotides: TGCGCCAGCCACGATCCCGGGGAGCTGTTTTTT. The chain employs TRBV5-1 and TRBJ2-2; D not resolved. Per germline, CDR1 SGHRS and CDR2 YFSETQ. The V and J ends lost 7 bases and 6 bases respectively, with 7 bases between them. The CDR3 consists of 11 residues. Full variable domain (rest looked up from reference TRBV5-1 and TRBJ2-2): KAGVTQTPRYLIKTRGQQVTLSCSPISGHRSVSWYQQTPGQGLQFLFEYFSETQRNKGNFPGRFSGRQFSNSRSEMNVSTLELGDSALYLCASHDPGELFFGEGSRLTVL.

CDR3 amino acids: CASRTGRGGYEKLFF. The CDR3, as DNA: TGTGCCAGCAGGACAGGGAGGGGAGGCTATGAAAAACTGTTTTTT. This sequence joins TRBV6-5 and TRBJ1-4; TRBD1 agrees at 7 bases. In germline, CDR1 is MNHEY, CDR2 SVGAGI. This CDR3 has 15 amino acids. Unmatched junction bases numbered 10, after V lost 6 bases and J lost 6 bases.

The rearrangement joins TRBV24-1 to TRBJ2-1; 7 bases are a match to TRBD1. This CDR3 has 16 amino acids. V was clipped by 3 bases and J by 2 bases; unmatched bases: 6. Germline CDR1 is KGHDR and CDR2 is SFDVKD. The CDR3, as DNA: TGTGCCACCAGTGATCGGGACAGTCGAACCTACAATGAGCAGTTCTTC. Translating gives CATSDRDSRTYNEQFF.

CDR3 DNA: TGTGCCAGCTCTCCTCCCCTTCTAGCGGGTGAGCAGTTCTTC. It encodes CASSPPLLAGEQFF. The chain is built from TRBV18 and TRBJ2-1, with 8 bases matching TRBD2. CDR1 and CDR2 from the germline V gene are KGHSH and LQKENI. V lost 6 bases and J lost 9; bases outside the gene matches: 10. The CDR3 totals 14 residues.

This chain joins TRBV14 and TRBJ2-1, with TRBD2 identical over 8 bases. J lost 6 bases, V lost 1 base, and 5 bases had no gene match. The CDR3 is 15 residues long. Germline assignment: CDR1 SGHDN and CDR2 FVKESK. The CDR3 DNA follows: TGTGCCAGCAGCCAAGTTAGAAGCGGGAGCAATGAGCAGTTCTTC. Translation: CASSQVRSGSNEQFF.

CDR3 bases: TGCGCCAGCAGCCAAGCTCCTTCCGGGACTAGCGACGAGCAGTACTTC. It codes for CASSQAPSGTSDEQYF. The rearrangement joins TRBV4-1 to TRBJ2-7; 10 bases map to TRBD2. Trimming took 1 base from V and 5 from J; bases not matched to a gene: 8. CDR1 MGHRA and CDR2 YSYEKL come from the germline V gene. The CDR3 is 16 residues long.

Comment on this clone: The sample holds other DNA sequences that translate to the same CDR3. This chain connects TRBV7-9 to TRBJ1-1; D is unresolved. The CDR3 spans 13 residues. Germline V gene sequence: CDR1 SEHNR, CDR2 FQNEAQ (reference sequence). V was trimmed by 2 bases and J by 4 bases, leaving 8 bases between them. The CDR3 DNA sequence: TGTGCCAGCAGCTTAAGTGGGAGCACTGAAGCTTTCTTT. This gives the protein CASSLSGSTEAFF.

V gene TRBV10-1 combines with J gene TRBJ1-2; the match to TRBD1 covers 9 bases. Germline CDR1 reads WNHNN; CDR2 reads SYGVQD (reference sequence). With V trimmed by 2 bases and J by 6 bases, 10 bases remained unmatched. The CDR3 sequence is 16 residues long. CDR3 residues: CASSETVGQGRNGYTF. The CDR3 nucleotides read TGCGCCAGCAGTGAGACTGTTGGACAGGGGAGGAATGGCTACACCTTC.

The chain has TRBV4-2 and TRBJ2-3; D might be TRBD2 (6 bases). The CDR3 runs 15 residues. The germline V gene encodes CDR1 LGHNA and CDR2 YNFKEQ. Deletions cut 0 bases from V and 1 base from J, with 8 bases between. CDR3 amino acids: CASSQETGGTDTQYF. As DNA, the CDR3 is TGTGCCAGCAGCCAAGAAACGGGAGGCACAGATACGCAGTATTTT.

This chain joins TRBV5-1 and TRBJ2-7, with TRBD1 matching 7 bases. Germline assignment: CDR1 SGHRS and CDR2 YFSETQ. The CDR3 has 14 residues. With 0 bases clipped from V and 4 bases from J, the junction kept 4 bases outside the gene matches. The CDR3 is CASSLGQGRYEQYF. CDR3 DNA: TGCGCCAGCAGCTTGGGACAGGGACGGTACGAGCAGTACTTC.

The chain joins TRBV30 to TRBJ1-3, with 7 bases lining up with TRBD1. After removal of 1 base from V and 2 bases from J, the junction contained 2 bases not matched to a gene. This CDR3 has 14 residues. Germline-derived CDR1 and CDR2 are GTSNPN and SVGIG (reference sequence). The CDR3 DNA reads as TGTGCCTGGAGTGCCGGGACAGCTGGAAACACCATATATTTT. The encoded protein is CAWSAGTAGNTIYF.

The V call is TRBV6-5, the J call TRBJ1-2, with 10 bases fitting TRBD1. V shed 1 base and J 3 bases; nucleotides not matched to a gene: 5. Germline values: CDR1 MNHEY, CDR2 SVGAGI. CDR3 length: 16 residues. The CDR3 loop is CASSYLGTGADYGYTF. CDR3 nucleotides: TGTGCCAGCAGTTACTTGGGGACAGGGGCGGACTATGGCTACACCTTC.

The chain couples TRBV7-2 to TRBJ2-7; 9 positions agree with TRBD2. Germline V gives CDR1 SGHTA, CDR2 FQGNSA. The CDR3 runs to 15 residues. Trimming at V came to 4 bases and at J to 4 bases, leaving 8 bases not matched to a gene. Here the CDR3 reads CASSSLAGVGYEQYF. The CDR3 coding sequence is TGTGCCAGCAGCTCCTTAGCGGGAGTCGGGTACGAGCAGTACTTC.

The V gene is TRBV7-2, the J gene TRBJ2-3; 13 bases fit TRBD2. V lost 4 bases, J lost 9 bases, and 10 bases stayed unmatched. The CDR3 loop spans 16 amino acids. Germline loops: CDR1 SGHTA, CDR2 FQGNSA. The CDR3 reads CASSSGGLAGVETQYF. CDR3 in DNA: TGTGCCAGCAGCTCGGGAGGACTAGCGGGAGTGGAGACGCAGTATTTT.

The J gene is TRBJ2-1, the V gene TRBV7-9; no clear D. Germline values: CDR1 SEHNR, CDR2 FQNEAQ (reference sequence). Trimming shortened V by 3 bases and J by 4 bases, and 7 bases separated the two germline ends. The CDR3 loop spans 13 amino acids. The CDR3 DNA reads TGTGCCAGCAGCTTTAACCAGTACAATGAGCAGTTCTTC. It codes for CASSFNQYNEQFF.

This clone showed up just a few times. The rearrangement joins TRBV3-1 (or the pseudogene TRBV3-2) to TRBJ2-2; D unclear. V lost 4 bases, J lost 0 bases, and 0 bases lay in between. The CDR3 spans 12 residues. From germline, CDR1 is LGHDT and CDR2 YNNKEL (reference sequence). The CDR3 DNA follows: TGTGCCAGCAGCCCGAACACCGGGGAGCTGTTTTTT. This sequence encodes CASSPNTGELFF.

The chain uses TRBV7-3 and TRBJ2-1; TRBD2 aligns across 8 bases. Per the germline V gene, CDR1 is SGHTA and CDR2 is FQGTGA. The CDR3 is made up of 17 amino acids. V lost 5 bases, J lost 8 bases, and 17 bases stayed unmatched. As DNA, the CDR3 is TGTGCCAGCAGCCCCGAGGGGGGAGCGGGAGCTCTAGATGAGCAGTTCTTC. Amino acid sequence: CASSPEGGAGALDEQFF.